The 14 T cell receptor beta chains reported below all come from one sample, sequenced in a study of T-cell reconstitution after alpha-beta-depleted transplantation in children. Unique molecular identifiers were incorporated when the TCRbeta library was constructed. TCRdb itself ran the PCR reads through MiXCR, one entry per CDR3 protein. This sample has hundreds of thousands of distinct CDR3 sequences, with roughly a tenth found just once. The sequencing here drew on PBMCs, taken before TCRalphabeta/CD19-depleted stem cell transplant. The receptors were sampled from a child under two years old with acute myeloid leukemia, due to receive a stem cell transplant.

This clonotype was observed a few times. J is TRBJ1-1 and V is TRBV4-3, with D maybe TRBD1 (5 bases). V lost 4 bases and J 8 bases, leaving 23 bases between the germline ends. The CDR3 is 16 amino acids. CDR1 is LGHNA and CDR2 is YSLEER in the germline V gene. The CDR3 region is CASSPAFPGRRREAFF. In nucleotides, the CDR3 is TGCGCCAGCAGCCCAGCCTTCCCGGGACGAAGGCGAGAAGCTTTCTTT.

This clonotype was seen at least ten times. This sequence joins TRBV28 and TRBJ2-2, with D hard to call. This CDR3 has 13 amino acids. Germline-derived CDR1 and CDR2 are MDHEN and SYDVKM. Trimming pared 4 bases from V and 6 bases from J, leaving 9 bases between. CDR3 in DNA: TGTGCCAGCAGTTCTGGTCCCCCCGGGGAGCTGTTTTTT. It specifies CASSSGPPGELFF.

Many counts were recorded for this clonotype. The chain combines TRBV7-8 with TRBJ2-1, with 12 nucleotides matching TRBD2. The CDR3 covers 15 residues. Per the germline V gene, CDR1 is SGHVS and CDR2 is FQNEAQ. The V gene end was trimmed by 3 bases and the J gene end by 9 bases; junction bases not matched to a gene: 6. Written as DNA, the CDR3 is TGTGCCAGCAGCTTCTTGACTAGCGGGAGTTTTGAGCAGTTCTTC. Translated, it gives CASSFLTSGSFEQFF.

This clonotype was seen at least ten times. This chain uses TRBV5-1 with TRBJ2-3, with 8 bases matching TRBD2. Germline values: CDR1 SGHRS, CDR2 YFSETQ. The CDR3 has 15 amino acids. V dropped 2 bases and J dropped 3; count of bases not matched to a gene: 5. CDR3 loop: CASSLQAGDTDTQYF. For the CDR3, the DNA is TGCGCCAGCAGCTTACAAGCGGGAGATACAGATACGCAGTATTTT.

The chain is built from TRBV30 and TRBJ2-3; 7 bases fit TRBD2. V shed 2 bases and J 7 bases; nucleotides not matched to a gene: 6. CDR3 length: 13 amino acids. Germline CDR1 and CDR2: GTSNPN and SVGIG (reference sequence). The DNA of the CDR3 is TGTGCCTGGAGTACCCCTAGCGGCCATACGCAGTATTTT. It translates to CAWSTPSGHTQYF.

This clonotype was counted many times. V usage is TRBV20-1 and J usage is TRBJ2-7; 8 bases align to TRBD2. The CDR3 totals 13 residues. V was pared by 5 bases and J by 3 bases, with 6 bases of the junction left unmatched. CDR1 and CDR2 from the germline V gene are DFQATT and SNEGSKA (reference sequence). The CDR3 spells CSALKGLDYEQYF. In DNA form, the CDR3 reads TGCAGTGCTCTCAAGGGACTAGACTACGAGCAGTACTTC.

The table lists this clonotype with many counts. The rearrangement joins TRBV9 to TRBJ2-3; 9 positions agree with TRBD1. The CDR3 runs to 15 residues. Germline lookup yields CDR1 SGDLS and CDR2 YYNGEE. J lost 1 base, V lost 4 bases, and 4 bases had no gene match. In DNA, the CDR3 is TGTGCCAGCAGCTGGAGGACAGGGGGCACAGATACGCAGTATTTT. This gives the protein CASSWRTGGTDTQYF.

At least ten counts were recorded for this clonotype. The CDR3 DNA reads as TGCAGTGCTCTAGCGGGAGATTCTGACGAGCAGTACTTC. Protein sequence: CSALAGDSDEQYF. The rearrangement links TRBV20-1 to TRBJ2-7; 10 positions match TRBD2. This CDR3 has 13 amino acids. Germline trimming cut 5 bases from V and 5 bases from J; bases unmatched to any gene: 6. CDR1 is DFQATT and CDR2 is SNEGSKA in the germline V gene (reference sequence).

Ten or more counts support this clonotype. The rearrangement joins TRBV6-1 to TRBJ2-6; D is possibly TRBD1 (6 bases). Per germline, CDR1 MNHNS and CDR2 SASEGT. CDR3 length equals 14 residues. V lost 6 bases and J 0 bases, leaving 6 bases between the germline ends. CDR3 protein: CASRDSSGANVLTF. In DNA, the CDR3 is TGTGCCAGCAGGGACAGCTCTGGGGCCAACGTCCTGACTTTC.

In its sample, this clonotype was seen many times. The chain links TRBV5-1 to TRBJ1-2; TRBD1 aligns across 9 bases. Germline lookup yields CDR1 SGHRS and CDR2 YFSETQ. V lost 3 bases, J lost 2 bases, and 2 bases stayed unmatched. This CDR3 is built from 14 residues. This chain's CDR3 is CASSSGQGNYGYTF. The CDR3, as DNA: TGCGCCAGCAGCTCCGGACAGGGGAACTATGGCTACACCTTC.

This chain joins TRBV7-2 and TRBJ2-1; 8 positions match TRBD1. Germline trimming cut 5 bases from V and 5 bases from J; bases unmatched to any gene: 8. This CDR3 has 15 amino acids. Germline-derived CDR1 and CDR2 are SGHTA and FQGNSA. This chain's CDR3 is CASSASGTGNNEQFF. DNA for the CDR3: TGTGCCAGCAGCGCGTCCGGGACAGGCAACAATGAGCAGTTCTTC.

This clonotype occurred many times. The CDR3 DNA is TGCAGTTACAGGGATAGCAATCAGCCCCAGCATTTT. Amino acids: CSYRDSNQPQHF. The chain carries TRBV20-1 and TRBJ1-5; weak D call: TRBD1 (6 bases). The V gene lost 8 bases and the J gene lost 0 bases, with 8 bases spanning the gap. The CDR3 is 12 residues long. The germline gives CDR1 DFQATT, CDR2 SNEGSKA (reference sequence).

There are many counts of this clonotype. J is TRBJ2-3 and V is TRBV5-1; D is unresolved. Germline V gene sequence: CDR1 SGHRS, CDR2 YFSETQ. The germline V and J ends were trimmed by 0 bases and 4 bases, with 6 bases remaining between them. This CDR3 has 13 amino acids. The CDR3 DNA reads TGCGCCAGCAGCTTGGCGGTCTCAGATACGCAGTATTTT. Its protein product is CASSLAVSDTQYF. Filled out from reference TRBV5-1 and TRBJ2-3, the complete variable domain reads KAGVTQTPRYLIKTRGQQVTLSCSPISGHRSVSWYQQTPGQGLQFLFEYFSETQRNKGNFPGRFSGRQFSNSRSEMNVSTLELGDSALYLCASSLAVSDTQYFGPGTRLTVL.

Ten or more counts support this clonotype. The V gene is TRBV4-2, the J gene TRBJ1-2, with 12 bases aligning to TRBD1. This CDR3 comprises 15 residues. The germline CDR1 and CDR2 sequences are LGHNA and YNFKEQ. With V trimmed by 5 bases and J by 8 bases, 9 bases remained unmatched. The CDR3 loop is CASSDSGTGGAGYTF. In nucleotides, the CDR3 is TGTGCCAGCAGCGATTCCGGGACAGGGGGCGCGGGCTACACCTTC.